The clone carrying this TCR beta chain was seen only a few times. Its cognate antigen is unknown. Original analysis: A classifier for distant metastasis in papillary thyroid cancer was constructed using CDR3 differences observed across clinicopathological groups. TCRdb re-analyzed the PCR reads through MiXCR. TCRdb assigned the V and J calls; the authors' analysis was not used. The sample has fewer than 6,500 clones, 30% to 35% seen once; the top ten hold about 42%. Treatment of any kind had been given to no patient before thyroid surgery. This sample was included in a study of metastatic and nonmetastatic thyroid tumors. On the study more broadly: Across peripheral blood and tumor or nodule tissue samples taken from malignant and benign thyroid patients, the repertoires were compared with one another. The study's findings and limits: When malignant thyroid tumors were compared with benign nodules, TCR beta diversity was reportedly significantly higher in the malignant tumors. This held in both blood and tumor samples.

V was clipped by 6 bases and J by 9 bases; unmatched bases: 13. The germline V gene has CDR1 MNHNS and CDR2 SASEGT. The CDR3 is 14 amino acids. The sequence derives from a female donor with papillary thyroid cancer or a benign thyroid nodule (not recorded which). Some clones in this sample may be carry-over from other donors' samples. The sample comprised tumor tissue. This chain links TRBV6-1 with TRBJ2-7; TRBD1 matches 8 bases. CDR3 amino acids: CASRPPVTGARQYF. The CDR3 coding sequence is TGTGCCAGCAGACCCCCAGTGACAGGGGCGAGGCAGTACTTC.